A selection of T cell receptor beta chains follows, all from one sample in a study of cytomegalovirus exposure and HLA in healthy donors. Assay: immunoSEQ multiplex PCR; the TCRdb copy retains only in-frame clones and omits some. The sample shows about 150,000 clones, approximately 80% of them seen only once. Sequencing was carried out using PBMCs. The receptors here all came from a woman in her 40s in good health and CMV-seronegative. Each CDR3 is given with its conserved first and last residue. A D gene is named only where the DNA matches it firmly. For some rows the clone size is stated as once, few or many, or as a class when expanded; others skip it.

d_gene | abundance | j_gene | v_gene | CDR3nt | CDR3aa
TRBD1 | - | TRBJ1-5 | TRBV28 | TGTGCCAGCAGTACCCGAACAGGGGGCGCGTATAGCAATCAGCCCCAGCATTTT | CASSTRTGGAYSNQPQHF
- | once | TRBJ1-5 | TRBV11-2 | TGTGCCAGCAGCTCATACGGGTCAAATCAGCCCCAGCATTTT | CASSSYGSNQPQHF
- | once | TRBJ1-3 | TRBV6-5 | TGTGCCAGCAGTGCAACCCAGGGGACTGGAAACACCATATATTTT | CASSATQGTGNTIYF
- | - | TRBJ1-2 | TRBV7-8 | TGTGCCAGCAGCTCCCCCAGGGAGGAGAGGGGCAAAGCTAACTATGGCTACACCTTC | CASSSPREERGKANYGYTF
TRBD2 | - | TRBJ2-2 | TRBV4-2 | TGTGCCAGCAGCCTCGTAGCGGGATCTGCGAACACCGGGGAGCTGTTTTTT | CASSLVAGSANTGELFF
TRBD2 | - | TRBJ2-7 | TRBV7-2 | TGTGCCAGCAGCTCTTTAGCGGGAGGGGGTGAGCAGTACTTC | CASSSLAGGGEQYF
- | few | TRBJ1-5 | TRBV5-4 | TGTGCCAGCAGCCCCGGGCCCAGCGGAAGCAATCAGCCCCAGCATTTT | CASSPGPSGSNQPQHF
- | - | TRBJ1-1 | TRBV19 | TGTGCCAGTAGTCCCGACAGAGTGAAGGACACTGAAGCTTTCTTT | CASSPDRVKDTEAFF
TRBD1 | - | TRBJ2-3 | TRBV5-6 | TGTGCCATCAGGAATCCGGGACAGATCACAGATACGCAGTATTTT | CAIRNPGQITDTQYF
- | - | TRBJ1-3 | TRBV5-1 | TGCGCCAGCAGCCCAGGGTTTTTGGGGAACACCATATATTTT | CASSPGFLGNTIYF
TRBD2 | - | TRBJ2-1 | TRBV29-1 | TGCAGCGTTGAATCGCTAAGGTTCGTTGGGGAGGGTCTTCTTGAGCAGTTCTTC | CSVESLRFVGEGLLEQFF
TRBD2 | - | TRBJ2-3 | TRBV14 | TGTGCCAGCAGCCAAGGGGGAGGGATTCCAACAGATACGCAGTATTTT | CASSQGGGIPTDTQYF
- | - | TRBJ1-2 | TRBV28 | TGTGCCAGCAGCCCTACCTATGGCTACACCTTC | CASSPTYGYTF
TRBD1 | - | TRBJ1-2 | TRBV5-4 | TGTGCCAGCAGCTTACCCGGGACAGGGGGTCTCGGCTACACCTTC | CASSLPGTGGLGYTF
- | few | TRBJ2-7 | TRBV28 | TGTGCCACCAGTTTCAGGTCCTTGGGCTCCTACGAGCAGTACTTC | CATSFRSLGSYEQYF
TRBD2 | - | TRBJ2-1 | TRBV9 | TGTGCCAGCAGCGTAGATCCTAGCGGGAGCTCCTACAATGAGCAGTTCTTC | CASSVDPSGSSYNEQFF
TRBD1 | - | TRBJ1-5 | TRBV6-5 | TGTGCCAGCAGCCCAGACAGGGAGGGCAATCAGCCCCAGCATTTT | CASSPDREGNQPQHF
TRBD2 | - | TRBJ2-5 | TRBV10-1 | TGCGCCAGCAGTACTTTAGCGGGAGCGCTGGAGACCCAGTACTTC | CASSTLAGALETQYF
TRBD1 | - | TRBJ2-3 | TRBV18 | TGTGCCAGCTCACTGGGGACAGGGCGCACAGATACGCAGTATTTT | CASSLGTGRTDTQYF
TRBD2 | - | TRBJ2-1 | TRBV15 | TGTGCCACCAGCCGGACTAGCGGGAGGCCCTACAATGAGCAGTTCTTC | CATSRTSGRPYNEQFF
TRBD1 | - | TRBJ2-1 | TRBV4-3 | TGCGCCAGCAGCCAAGATCCGAACAGGGGTTTGGGGCAGTTCTTC | CASSQDPNRGLGQFF
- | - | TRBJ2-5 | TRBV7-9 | TGTGCCAGCAGCTTAGAAGCAGAGACCCAGTACTTC | CASSLEAETQYF
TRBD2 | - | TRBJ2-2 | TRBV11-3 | TGTGCCAGCAGCTTCGGCGTAGCGGGGAGGAACACCGGGGAGCTGTTTTTT | CASSFGVAGRNTGELFF
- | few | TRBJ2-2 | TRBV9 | TGTGCCAGCAGGACCCTGGCGGACACCGGGGAGCTGTTTTTT | CASRTLADTGELFF
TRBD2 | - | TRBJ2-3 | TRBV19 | TGTGCCAGTGGGGAGGGAGATACGCAGTATTTT | CASGEGDTQYF
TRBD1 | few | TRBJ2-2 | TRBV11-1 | TGTGCCAGCAGCACCCGACAGGGCACTACGACCGGGGAGCTGTTTTTT | CASSTRQGTTTGELFF
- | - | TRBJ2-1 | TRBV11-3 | TGTGCCAGCAGCTTATCGAACAGGGTGGATGAGCAGTTCTTC | CASSLSNRVDEQFF
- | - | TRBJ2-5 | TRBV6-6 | TGTGCCAGCAGACGACTCGAGGCTCTGGGGGGGACCCAGTACTTC | CASRRLEALGGTQYF
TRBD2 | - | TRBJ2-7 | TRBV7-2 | TGTGCCAGCAGCTCTAGCGGGGGGCCCTCCTACGAGCAGTACTTC | CASSSSGGPSYEQYF
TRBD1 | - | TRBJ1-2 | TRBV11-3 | TGTGCCAGCAGCTTGGGGACAGGAGGGGCCTATGGCTACACCTTC | CASSLGTGGAYGYTF
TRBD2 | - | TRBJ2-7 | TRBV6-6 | TGTGCCAGCAGTTACCCGGGGGGAGCCTACGAGCAGTACTTC | CASSYPGGAYEQYF
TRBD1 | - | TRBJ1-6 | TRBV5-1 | TGCGCCAGCAGCTTGTCTCCTACAGGGGCGAGCTCCTATAATTCACCCCTCCACTTT | CASSLSPTGASSYNSPLHF
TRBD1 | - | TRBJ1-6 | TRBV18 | TGTGCCAGCTCACCGGGTGACAGGGGGGTTTCACCCCTCCACTTT | CASSPGDRGVSPLHF
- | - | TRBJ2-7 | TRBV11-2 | TGTGCCAGCAGCTTGTCACAGGGTGCCGAGCAGTACTTC | CASSLSQGAEQYF
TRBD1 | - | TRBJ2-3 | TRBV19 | TGTGCCAGTAGTATCCGGGACAGGGGGGCAGATACGCAGTATTTT | CASSIRDRGADTQYF
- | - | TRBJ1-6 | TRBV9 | TGTGCCAGCAGCGTGTCCCTGCAGTCGTCCTCACCCCTCCACTTT | CASSVSLQSSSPLHF
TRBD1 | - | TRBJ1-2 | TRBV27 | TGTGCCAGCAGCCCCTCCCGGGACAGGGCGGTAGGCTACACCTTC | CASSPSRDRAVGYTF
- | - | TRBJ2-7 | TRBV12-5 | TGTGCTAGTGGGTCCTATACCTACGAGCAGTACTTC | CASGSYTYEQYF
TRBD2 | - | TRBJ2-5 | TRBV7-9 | TGTGCCAGCAGCTACCTAGCGGGGGGCATAGAGACCCAGTACTTC | CASSYLAGGIETQYF
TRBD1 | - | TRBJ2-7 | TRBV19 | TGTGCCAGCAGCAAAACGACAGGGCCCTACGAGCAGTACTTC | CASSKTTGPYEQYF
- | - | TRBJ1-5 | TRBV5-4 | TGTGCCAGCAGCTTAGGCGGGGGGCCCCAGCATTTT | CASSLGGGPQHF
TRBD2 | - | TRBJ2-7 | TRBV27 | TGTGCCAGCAGTTGCCCCCCTACCGGGACTAGGGGTTGCTACGAGCAGTACTTC | CASSCPPTGTRGCYEQYF
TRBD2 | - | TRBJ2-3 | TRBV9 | TGTGCCAGCAGCGTAGCTACTGGGAGGGGCCCAGATACGCAGTATTTT | CASSVATGRGPDTQYF